The 27 T cell receptor beta chains below all came from one sample that was sequenced in a study of T cell responses to AZD1222 COVID-19 vaccine. Data came from immunoSEQ multiplex PCR; TCRdb stores just in-frame clones and leaves some out. Among over 150,000 clones listed, roughly 90% were seen once. The specimen comprised peripheral blood, sampled on day 0 of AZD1222 vaccination. The receptor source for this set is an adult in good health.

The chain carries TRBV12-3 or TRBV12-4 and TRBJ2-7; a possible D gene is TRBD1 (6 bases). CDR3 length: 12 residues. The V and J ends lost 1 base and 9 bases respectively, with 10 bases between them. The CDR3 nucleotides are TGTGCCAGCAGTTTAGAGGGGGTCGGGCAGTACTTC. This translates into CASSLEGVGQYF.

CDR3 loop: CASSPRENTDTQYF. In DNA form, the CDR3 reads TGTGCCAGCAGCCCCCGGGAAAACACAGATACGCAGTATTTT. This sequence joins TRBV7-2 and TRBJ2-3, with a possible D match to TRBD2 (5 bases). The V gene's germline CDR1 is SGHTA and CDR2 FQGNSA. CDR3 length: 14 amino acids. The germline V and J ends were trimmed by 5 bases and 2 bases, with 11 bases remaining between them. The entire variable domain, with the rest obtained from reference TRBV7-2 and TRBJ2-3, is as follows: GAGVSQSPSNKVTEKGKDVELRCDPISGHTALYWYRQSLGQGLEFLIYFQGNSAPDKSGLPSDRFSAERTGGSVSTLTIQRTQQEDSAVYLCASSPRENTDTQYFGPGTRLTVL.

The gene calls are TRBV5-6 and TRBJ1-5; tentative D call: TRBD1 (5 bases). CDR3 size: 14 residues. In germline, CDR1 is SGHDT, CDR2 YYEEEE. V lost 0 bases, J lost 6 bases, and 10 bases lay in between. CDR3 sequence reads: CASSLGRVTQPQHF. The CDR3 DNA sequence: TGTGCCAGCAGCTTGGGCAGGGTAACTCAGCCCCAGCATTTT.

This rearrangement joins TRBV2 to TRBJ2-3, with 8 bases lining up with TRBD2. From germline, CDR1 is SNHLY and CDR2 FYNNEI. V lost 6 bases, J lost 6 bases, and 8 bases stayed unmatched. The CDR3 contains 14 residues. As DNA, the CDR3 is TGTGCCAGCAGGATAGGACTAGCAAGCGATACGCAGTATTTT. It is translated as CASRIGLASDTQYF.

The chain couples TRBV30 to TRBJ1-2, with D possibly matching TRBD1 (5 bases). From germline, CDR1 is GTSNPN and CDR2 SVGIG (reference sequence). V gave up 2 bases and J gave up 3 bases, with 13 bases separating them. This CDR3 is 14 amino acids long. The DNA for the CDR3 is TGTGCCTGGAGTCGGGGGGGTAAGGACTATGGCTACACCTTC. It encodes CAWSRGGKDYGYTF.

The chain joins TRBV30 to TRBJ2-2; 8 nucleotides agree with TRBD1. Per the germline V gene, CDR1 is GTSNPN and CDR2 is SVGIG (reference sequence). V was clipped by 6 bases and J by 6 bases; unmatched bases: 6. CDR3 size: 13 residues. The CDR3 loop is CACGQGNSGELFF. Written as DNA, the CDR3 is TGTGCCTGCGGACAGGGCAATTCCGGGGAGCTGTTTTTT.

The rearrangement links TRBV6-5 to TRBJ1-6; tentatively, D is TRBD1 (5 bases). Germline V gene lookup returns CDR1 MNHEY and CDR2 SVGAGI. V was pared by 6 bases and J by 4 bases, with 13 bases between. This CDR3 has 15 residues. Written as DNA, the CDR3 is TGTGCCAGCAGGGGGCGGGATTCTTATAATTCACCCCTCCACTTT. Protein sequence: CASRGRDSYNSPLHF.

V is TRBV29-1 and J is TRBJ2-3; D is possibly TRBD2 (6 bases). This CDR3 comprises 14 residues. The V end lost 6 bases, the J end lost 2 bases, and 15 bases lay between the germline ends. Germline CDR1 SQVTM, CDR2 ANQGSEA. This CDR3 is CSVGGLLFTDTQYF. CDR3 DNA sequence: TGCAGCGTGGGGGGACTCCTCTTCACAGATACGCAGTATTTT.

The V gene is TRBV7-2, the J gene TRBJ2-1, with 8 bases lining up with TRBD2. In germline, CDR1 is SGHTA, CDR2 FQGNSA. The CDR3 is 13 residues long. V lost 1 base to trimming and J lost 15 bases; unmatched junction nucleotides: 8. The CDR3 DNA reads as TGTGCCAGCAGCTTAGTCGGGGGGGCCTCGCTGTTCTTC. Translated, it gives CASSLVGGASLFF.

This chain uses TRBV7-9 with TRBJ1-4, with no clear D. There are 17 residues in the CDR3. V gave up 4 bases and J gave up 0 bases, with 15 bases separating them. Germline lookup yields CDR1 SEHNR and CDR2 FQNEAQ (reference sequence). In nucleotides, the CDR3 is TGTGCCAGCAGCTCCTTTATTTTCACCACAACTAATGAAAAACTGTTTTTT. Translation gives CASSSFIFTTTNEKLFF.

The rearrangement joins TRBV11-2 to TRBJ1-5, with unresolved D. Trimming took off 1 base at V and 2 bases at J, with 15 bases between the two ends. CDR1 SGHAT and CDR2 FQNNGV come from the germline V gene. The CDR3 is 17 amino acids. This chain's CDR3 is CASSLGRVVRGNQPQHF. CDR3 bases: TGTGCCAGCAGCTTAGGACGAGTAGTCCGGGGCAATCAGCCCCAGCATTTT.

This chain joins TRBV7-9 and TRBJ2-1, with TRBD2 matching over 8 bases. V was pared by 5 bases and J by 4 bases, with 10 bases of the junction left unmatched. The CDR3 length is 16 residues. The V gene's germline CDR1 is SEHNR and CDR2 FQNEAQ (reference sequence). The CDR3 here is CASSNPLAGGYNEQFF. The CDR3 DNA follows: TGTGCCAGCAGCAATCCTCTGGCGGGAGGTTACAATGAGCAGTTCTTC.

This chain connects TRBV5-1 to TRBJ1-5, with D maybe TRBD1 (6 bases). Trimming took 0 bases from V and 5 from J, leaving 12 bases between them. This CDR3 comprises 15 residues. Per germline, CDR1 SGHRS and CDR2 YFSETQ. The CDR3: CASSLEAGAYQPQHF. Here the CDR3 DNA reads TGCGCCAGCAGCTTGGAGGCGGGGGCTTATCAGCCCCAGCATTTT.

The chain employs TRBV10-3 and TRBJ1-4, with 10 bases matching TRBD1. The CDR3 is 12 residues long. In germline, CDR1 is ENHRY, CDR2 SYGVKD. The V segment lost 10 bases and the J segment 13 bases; nucleotides outside the gene matches: 9. As DNA, the CDR3 is TGTGCCACCAGCGGACAGGGGGAACGACTGTTTTTT. As protein: CATSGQGERLFF.

The DNA for the CDR3 is TGTGCCAGCAGCGTGGCCGGGACAGGGGAAGAGACCCAGTACTTC. Translated, it gives CASSVAGTGEETQYF. The chain joins TRBV9 to TRBJ2-5; 10 bases match TRBD1. The CDR3 sequence is 15 residues long. Germline assignment: CDR1 SGDLS and CDR2 YYNGEE. V lost 2 bases and J lost 3; bases outside the gene matches: 4.

V usage is TRBV4-3 and J usage is TRBJ1-5; the D is unclear. The CDR3 runs to 13 residues. Per germline, CDR1 LGHNA and CDR2 YSLEER. The V end lost 1 base, the J end lost 5 bases, and 6 bases lay between the germline ends. The CDR3 region is CASSQGAHQPQHF. CDR3 nucleotide sequence: TGCGCCAGCAGCCAAGGGGCCCATCAGCCCCAGCATTTT.

The CDR3 region has the DNA TGTGCCAGCAGGCCCAGGCGAGTCTACGAGCAGTACTTC. It encodes CASRPRRVYEQYF. The chain couples TRBV2 to TRBJ2-7; D gene ambiguous. The germline V gene encodes CDR1 SNHLY and CDR2 FYNNEI. Between the trimmed V and J ends, which lost 6 bases and 3 bases, there was a span of 12 bases. The CDR3 is made up of 13 amino acids.

The V and J genes are TRBV30 and TRBJ1-4, with 10 bases that match TRBD1. This CDR3 comprises 16 residues. Trimming removed 0 bases from V and 0 bases from J; junction bases left unmatched: 1. Looked up from germline, CDR1 is GTSNPN and CDR2 is SVGIG (reference sequence). CDR3 DNA sequence: TGTGCCTGGAGTGTTGGGACAGGGGCAACTAATGAAAAACTGTTTTTT. It codes for CAWSVGTGATNEKLFF. Variable domain in full (rest from reference TRBV30 and TRBJ1-4): SQTIHQWPATLVQPVGSPLSLECTVEGTSNPNLYWYRQAAGRGLQLLFYSVGIGQISSEVPQNLSASRPQDRQFILSSKKLLLSDSGFYLCAWSVGTGATNEKLFFGSGTQLSVL.

This clone has only a few counts. The sample holds other DNA sequences that translate to the same CDR3. The chain employs TRBV12-3 or TRBV12-4 and TRBJ2-5; D not certain. Trimming took 1 base from V and 1 from J, leaving 4 bases between them. This CDR3 has 13 residues. The chain's CDR3 is CASSLVGQETQYF. The DNA of the CDR3 is TGTGCCAGCAGTTTAGTGGGCCAAGAGACCCAGTACTTC.

V and J are TRBV25-1 and TRBJ1-6, with a possible D match to TRBD1 (5 bases). Trimming left V 0 bases short and J 10 bases short, with 10 bases between. The CDR3 is 14 residues long. CDR1 and CDR2 from the germline V gene are MGHDK and SYGVNS. The CDR3 nucleotides read TGTGCCAGCAGTGAATATCGGGGGAGCTCACCCCTCCACTTT. As protein: CASSEYRGSSPLHF. Looking up the rest from reference TRBV25-1 and TRBJ1-6 gives the full variable domain: EADIYQTPRYLVIGTGKKITLECSQTMGHDKMYWYQQDPGMELHLIHYSYGVNSTEKGDLSSESTVSRIRTEHFPLTLESARPSHTSQYLCASSEYRGSSPLHFGNGTRLTVT.

The V call is TRBV5-1, the J call TRBJ1-1; perhaps TRBD1 as D (5 bases). Germline V lookup: CDR1 SGHRS, CDR2 YFSETQ. Trimming stripped 0 bases from V and 7 bases from J, with 10 bases between. The CDR3 runs to 13 residues. The CDR3, as DNA: TGCGCCAGCAGCTTGGCAGGGAGGAGTGAAGCTTTCTTT. It encodes CASSLAGRSEAFF.

The chain links TRBV18 to TRBJ1-2, with D possibly matching TRBD1 (5 bases). The germline V gene has CDR1 KGHSH and CDR2 LQKENI. The CDR3 loop spans 15 amino acids. Trimming took off 2 bases at V and 8 bases at J, with 18 bases between the two ends. This chain's CDR3 is CASSPIEEGRAGYTF. For the CDR3, the DNA is TGTGCCAGCTCACCAATAGAGGAGGGCAGGGCCGGCTACACCTTC.

This chain links TRBV30 with TRBJ1-1; unclear D gene. The CDR3 has 11 amino acids. V shed 5 bases and J shed 6 bases, with 10 bases lying between them. The germline CDR1 and CDR2 sequences are GTSNPN and SVGIG (reference sequence). The CDR3 coding sequence is TGTGCCTGGGACGCACCCGCTGAAGCTTTCTTT. The encoded protein is CAWDAPAEAFF.

This clone showed up just once. CDR3 sequence reads: CASSSNTEAFF. DNA for the CDR3: TGTGCCAGCAGTTCAAACACTGAAGCTTTCTTT. V gene TRBV6-5 combines with J gene TRBJ1-1; no reliable D call. V gave up 4 bases and J gave up 2 bases, with 2 bases separating them. Germline V gene data show CDR1 as MNHEY and CDR2 as SVGAGI. This CDR3 region has 11 residues.

The chain recombines TRBV4-1 with TRBJ1-5; D not certain. Trimming shortened V by 2 bases and J by 3 bases, and 8 bases separated the two germline ends. The germline gives CDR1 MGHRA, CDR2 YSYEKL. This CDR3 comprises 14 residues. The CDR3 sequence is CASSQYPSNQPQHF. The CDR3 DNA reads as TGCGCCAGCAGCCAATACCCGTCCAATCAGCCCCAGCATTTT.

This rearrangement joins TRBV20-1 to TRBJ1-5; the D is unclear. Germline V gene data show CDR1 as DFQATT and CDR2 as SNEGSKA (reference sequence). The CDR3 is 14 amino acids. The ends were cut back, 3 bases at V and 4 bases at J, with 13 bases in the middle. The CDR3 DNA follows: TGCAGTGCTAGTCCTGGGGTAGGGAATCAGCCCCAGCATTTT. Its protein product is CSASPGVGNQPQHF.

With respect to this clone: A junction boundary mismatches the germline segment, possibly from a read error. V gene TRBV20-1 combines with J gene TRBJ2-1, with D perhaps matching TRBD1 (5 bases). The CDR3 has 10 residues. Per the germline V gene, CDR1 is DFQATT and CDR2 is SNEGSKA (reference sequence). The CDR3 nucleotides read TGTGGGGCGGAAAACAATGAGCAGTTCTTC. Its protein is CGAENNEQFF.